This T cell receptor (beta chain) was identified during a study of cytomegalovirus exposure and HLA in healthy donors. General observations from the study: Several top significant clusters appeared, in a later analysis, to be linked to common viral pathogens. Likely technical artifact: a cluster of highly shared sequence variants. Cytomegalovirus-associated status was assigned to 164 TCR beta chains.

This PCR relied on a set of 60 Vbeta primers and 13 Jbeta primers. The assay was immunoSEQ multiplex PCR, and TCRdb's table has in-frame clones only and misses some. The sample records nearly 110,000 clones, roughly 80% being singletons. On this clone: Its antigen is not known.

CDR3 length: 13 residues. V dropped 3 bases and J dropped 0; count of bases not matched to a gene: 1. CDR1 and CDR2 from the germline V gene are GTSNPN and SVGIG (reference sequence). The rearrangement links TRBV30 to TRBJ2-5; 7 nucleotides match TRBD2. This receptor was obtained from a man under 40 in good health and CMV-seronegative. The specimen sequenced was PBMCs. The CDR3 DNA follows: TGTGCCTGGAGCGGGAGGCACCAAGAGACCCAGTACTTC. Its translation is CAWSGRHQETQYF.